This T cell receptor (beta chain) derives from a study of blood T cells in healthy people across ages. Primed by a sample-barcoded 5' primer and a J-beta primer mix, a second PCR proceeded for about 6 to 11 cycles. MiXCR, applied by TCRdb to the 5' RACE reads, yields one record per CDR3 protein. The profile shows more than 1,000,000 distinct CDR3 sequences, almost 25% of them singletons. Many counts were recorded for this clonotype. This CDR3 contains 15 residues. Germline V gene lookup returns CDR1 LGHDT and CDR2 YNNKEL (reference sequence). V shed 5 bases and J 6 bases; nucleotides not matched to a gene: 10. These records were also assigned to another study, of T cells of mothers and their children.

The sample was blood. This TCR was sampled from a girl aged 2 to 9 in good health. This chain links TRBV3-1 with TRBJ1-2; TRBD1 aligns across 9 bases. For the CDR3, the DNA is TGTGCCAGCAGCGCCGTCGACAGGGGGATCAATGGCTACACCTTC. It is translated as CASSAVDRGINGYTF. The variable domain in full, with the rest retrieved from reference TRBV3-1 and TRBJ1-2, is DTAVSQTPKYLVTQMGNDKSIKCEQNLGHDTMYWYKQDSKKFLKIMFSYNNKELIINETVPNRFSPKSPDKAHLNLHINSLELGDSAVYFCASSAVDRGINGYTFGSGTRLTVV.